This T cell receptor beta chain was captured by sequencing in a study of shared clonotypes between healthy human individuals. Trimming removed 0 bases at V and 10 bases at J, with 15 bases between. Germline V gene sequence: CDR1 MGHRA, CDR2 YSYEKL. This CDR3 is built from 14 residues. An assay was performed, and its level was deep. Method: immunoSEQ multiplex PCR; TCRdb's copy keeps in-frame clones and lacks some. The sample records roughly 1,600,000 clones, less than 99% being singletons. The chain uses TRBV4-1 and TRBJ1-1, with TRBD1 as a possible D gene (6 bases). The sample taken for sequencing was naive CD4+ T cells sorted from blood. Sample subset: CD45RA+ positively selected. The clonotype was recovered from a man aged 25 to 40 in good health. CDR3: CASSQDPGARPAFF. Written as DNA, the CDR3 is TGCGCCAGCAGCCAAGATCCGGGGGCGCGTCCAGCTTTCTTT.